What follows are 16 T cell receptor beta chains derived from one specimen sequenced in a study of shared clonotypes between healthy human individuals. The data were produced by immunoSEQ multiplex PCR, yet TCRdb's version contains in-frame clones alone and is incomplete. The data contain 2 million to 3 million clones, around 94% of them seen just once; the ten biggest clones take up over 0.12%. The sequenced material came from naive CD4+ T cells sorted from blood. Noted subset: CD45RA+ positively selected. The receptors come from a man aged 18 to 35 in good health.

CDR3: CAWSGGIARGQPQHF. CDR3 DNA: TGTGCCTGGAGTGGAGGGATCGCTCGCGGTCAGCCCCAGCATTTT. This sequence joins TRBV30 and TRBJ1-5, with D hard to call. Trimming cost V 1 base and J 6 bases, with 16 bases left between them. CDR3 length: 15 amino acids. Germline V gene sequence: CDR1 GTSNPN, CDR2 SVGIG (reference sequence).

The CDR3 loop is CASSVEAASYEQYF. The CDR3, as DNA: TGTGCCAGCAGCGTAGAGGCAGCGTCCTACGAGCAGTACTTC. The chain recombines TRBV9 with TRBJ2-7; D remains ambiguous. The length of the CDR3 is 14 residues. CDR1 SGDLS and CDR2 YYNGEE come from the germline V gene. V was shortened by 0 bases and J by 1 base, with 8 bases between the two germline ends.

This clone was recorded once. V is TRBV4-1 and J is TRBJ2-3; TRBD1 or TRBD2 may be the D gene (5 bases each). Trimming shortened V by 4 bases and J by 5 bases, and 16 bases separated the two germline ends. The CDR3 is 15 amino acids. CDR1 and CDR2 from the germline V gene are MGHRA and YSYEKL. As DNA, the CDR3 is TGCGCCAGCAGCCCCCTCGGCGAGGGACGAGATACGCAGTATTTT. It translates to CASSPLGEGRDTQYF.

This sequence joins TRBV19 and TRBJ1-2; possibly TRBD1 for D (6 bases). Trimming removed 5 bases at V and 2 bases at J, with 18 bases between. The CDR3 is made up of 16 amino acids. CDR1 LNHDA and CDR2 SQIVND come from the germline V gene (reference sequence). Here the CDR3 DNA reads TGTGCCAGTAGTGGGGCCGGGGGGCGCACGAACTATGGCTACACCTTC. Translating it yields CASSGAGGRTNYGYTF.

The chain links TRBV6-5 to TRBJ2-1; TRBD1 or TRBD2 may be the D gene (5 bases each). CDR3 length equals 16 residues. In germline, CDR1 is MNHEY, CDR2 SVGAGI. Trimming shortened V by 0 bases and J by 4 bases, and 13 bases separated the two germline ends. In DNA, the CDR3 is TGTGCCAGCAGTTACTCGGGGGATCCATCTTACAATGAGCAGTTCTTC. Its protein is CASSYSGDPSYNEQFF.

This chain links TRBV6-1 with TRBJ1-1; 10 bases line up with TRBD1. The germline V gene has CDR1 MNHNS and CDR2 SASEGT. The CDR3 contains 17 residues. J lost 1 base, V lost 4 bases, and 9 bases had no gene match. In DNA, the CDR3 is TGTGCCAGCAGTGTAGACAGGGGGCGAAGGAAGAACACTGAAGCTTTCTTT. It encodes CASSVDRGRRKNTEAFF.

The rearrangement links TRBV21-1 to TRBJ2-7. TRBV21-1 is annotated as a pseudogene. The CDR3 runs 13 residues. CDR3 coding DNA: TGTGCCAGCACTCGAGGAAGGGCCTACGAGCAGTACTTC. Translation: CASTRGRAYEQYF.

This chain joins TRBV7-2 and TRBJ1-3; the D gene is possibly TRBD1 (5 bases). Germline assignment: CDR1 SGHTA and CDR2 FQGNSA. This CDR3 is 18 amino acids long. Trimming took off 0 bases at V and 0 bases at J, with 15 bases between the two ends. The CDR3 region has the DNA TGTGCCAGCAGCTTAGCTCTCCTCAGGGCTGGCTCTGGAAACACCATATATTTT. Translating it yields CASSLALLRAGSGNTIYF. The complete variable domain, with remaining parts taken from reference TRBV7-2 and TRBJ1-3, reads GAGVSQSPSNKVTEKGKDVELRCDPISGHTALYWYRQSLGQGLEFLIYFQGNSAPDKSGLPSDRFSAERTGGSVSTLTIQRTQQEDSAVYLCASSLALLRAGSGNTIYFGEGSWLTVV.

Worth noting for this clone: Within the sample, other DNA sequences also encode this same CDR3. The CDR3, as DNA: TGTGCCAGCAGTTCTAGGCCGAGCTCCTACGAGCAGTACTTC. It yields the protein CASSSRPSSYEQYF. The rearrangement uses TRBV27 and TRBJ2-7; D unresolved. The germline V gene encodes CDR1 MNHEY and CDR2 SMNVEV (reference sequence). The CDR3 consists of 14 residues. Trimming shortened V by 4 bases and J by 0 bases, and 10 bases separated the two germline ends.

This chain joins TRBV25-1 and TRBJ2-5, with 7 bases identical to TRBD1. Trimming took 3 bases from V and 7 from J; bases not matched to a gene: 5. This CDR3 spans 13 amino acids. Per germline, CDR1 MGHDK and CDR2 SYGVNS. CDR3 sequence (DNA): TGTGCCAGCAGTGAGGGAGACAGGGCGACCCAGTACTTC. Its protein is CASSEGDRATQYF. Full variable domain (outside the CDR3, taken from reference TRBV25-1 and TRBJ2-5): EADIYQTPRYLVIGTGKKITLECSQTMGHDKMYWYQQDPGMELHLIHYSYGVNSTEKGDLSSESTVSRIRTEHFPLTLESARPSHTSQYLCASSEGDRATQYFGPGTRLLVL.

CDR3 sequence reads: CASRRPQAEAFF. In DNA, the CDR3 is TGTGCCAGCAGACGTCCACAAGCTGAAGCTTTCTTT. The V and J genes are TRBV28 and TRBJ1-1; D is unresolved. Germline CDR1 reads MDHEN; CDR2 reads SYDVKM. The CDR3 extends over 12 amino acids. The V gene lost 6 bases and the J gene lost 6 bases, with 11 bases spanning the gap.

This clone was picked up one time. The rearrangement uses TRBV7-3 and TRBJ2-1, with D possibly matching TRBD1 (6 bases). Trimming took off 2 bases at V and 1 base at J, with 9 bases between the two ends. This CDR3 has 15 residues. Germline V gene data show CDR1 as SGHTA and CDR2 as FQGTGA. The CDR3 nucleotides read TGTGCCAGCAGCTTACAGGGGTTATCCTACAATGAGCAGTTCTTC. Its translation is CASSLQGLSYNEQFF.

The chain employs TRBV5-1 and TRBJ1-2; 7 bases fit TRBD1. Germline values: CDR1 SGHRS, CDR2 YFSETQ. V shed 2 bases and J 12 bases; nucleotides not matched to a gene: 19. The CDR3 is 16 residues long. The CDR3 nucleotides are TGCGCCAGCAGCTTAATTCCAGGACAGGACCTCCTTAACCACACCTTC. This codes for CASSLIPGQDLLNHTF.

The chain combines TRBV5-1 with TRBJ2-1; 14 bases are shared with TRBD2. Trimming at V came to 0 bases and at J to 3 bases, leaving 20 bases not matched to a gene. The germline V gene has CDR1 SGHRS and CDR2 YFSETQ. The CDR3 loop spans 23 amino acids. The CDR3 nucleotides are TGCGCCAGCAGCTTGGCAGACAGGGGCCAGCAGGAGGGACTAGCGGGAGTCTACAATGAGCAGTTCTTC. It codes for CASSLADRGQQEGLAGVYNEQFF.

V usage is TRBV6-5 and J usage is TRBJ1-3; D unresolved. There are 14 residues in the CDR3. Per germline, CDR1 MNHEY and CDR2 SVGAGI. The germline V and J ends were trimmed by 2 bases and 2 bases, with 7 bases remaining between them. CDR3 residues: CASSYPEAGNTIYF. The CDR3 DNA reads TGTGCCAGCAGTTACCCAGAGGCTGGAAACACCATATATTTT.

This chain connects TRBV7-9 to TRBJ1-2, with a possible D match to TRBD1 (5 bases). V gave up 5 bases and J gave up 5 bases, with 15 bases separating them. CDR1 and CDR2 from the germline V gene are SEHNR and FQNEAQ (reference sequence). The CDR3 has 14 amino acids. CDR3 coding DNA: TGTGCCAGCAGCCCCTGGGACGACGGATATGGCTACACCTTC. It translates to CASSPWDDGYGYTF. Full variable domain (outside the CDR3, taken from reference TRBV7-9 and TRBJ1-2): DTGVSQNPRHKITKRGQNVTFRCDPISEHNRLYWYRQTLGQGPEFLTYFQNEAQLEKSRLLSDRFSAERPKGSFSTLEIQRTEQGDSAMYLCASSPWDDGYGYTFGSGTRLTVV.